This T cell receptor beta chain was documented in a study of T cells after yellow fever vaccination. The study, taken as a whole, reports: Among all clonotypes, a small share was observed in both CD4 and CD8 compartments.

The CDR3 consists of 11 residues. CDR1 is DFQATT and CDR2 is SNEGSKA in the germline V gene (reference sequence). Trimming cost V 6 bases and J 8 bases; bases outside gene matches: 6. This clonotype was seen ten or more times. The study made its TCR cDNA through 5'RACE template switching. That step introduced a universal primer site along with UMIs. TCRdb re-called the 5' RACE reads through MiXCR, storing one row per CDR3 protein. The sample yields tens of thousands of distinct CDR3 sequences, around 3.4% seen once. This chain uses TRBV20-1 with TRBJ2-7, with 8 bases matching TRBD2. The TCR originated in a man between 18 and 35 years old who received the YFV17D yellow fever vaccine. Sequenced material: PBMCs, either bulk or a sorted T-cell subset (CD4+, CD8+, memory, or dextramer-sorted; not recorded which), taken around 45 days after the first yellow fever vaccination. The CDR3 nucleotides read TGCAGTGCCGAAGCGGGGGACAAGCAGTACTTC. This codes for CSAEAGDKQYF.